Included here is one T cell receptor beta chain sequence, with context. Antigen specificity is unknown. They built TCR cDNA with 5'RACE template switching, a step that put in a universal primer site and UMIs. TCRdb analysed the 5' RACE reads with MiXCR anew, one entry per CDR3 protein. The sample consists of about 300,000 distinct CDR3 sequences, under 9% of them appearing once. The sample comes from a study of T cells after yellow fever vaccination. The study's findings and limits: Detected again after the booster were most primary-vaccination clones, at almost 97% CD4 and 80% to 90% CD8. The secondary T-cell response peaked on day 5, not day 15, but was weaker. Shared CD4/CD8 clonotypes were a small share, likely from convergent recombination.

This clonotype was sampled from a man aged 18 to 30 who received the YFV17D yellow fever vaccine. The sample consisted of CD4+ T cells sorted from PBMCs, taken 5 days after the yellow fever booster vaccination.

The CDR3 reads CASSSSRQETQYF. The CDR3 DNA reads TGCGCCAGCTCCTCGTCCCGTCAAGAGACCCAGTACTTC. The chain uses TRBV5-1 and TRBJ2-5; D is unresolved. The V end was cut by 7 bases, the J end by 2 bases, with 12 bases between. Germline values: CDR1 SGHRS, CDR2 YFSETQ. This CDR3 has 13 residues.